This TCR beta chain appears in the sequencing data of a study of cytomegalovirus exposure and HLA in healthy donors. PCR involved 60 Vbeta and 13 Jbeta primers. In the study's own analysis: Later, tens of millions of unique TCR beta chains were counted in an analysis, and approximately 10 million of them were shared. Method: immunoSEQ multiplex PCR; TCRdb's copy keeps in-frame clones and lacks some. The D gene and trimming were derived from the DNA, and the V and J assignments and clone size from that table. The table includes 150,000 to 200,000 clones, 81% detected once. Comments on this clone: Its cognate antigen is unknown.

General study findings and limits: CMV serostatus stood as the only immune exposure information on hand. The investigators catalogued 150 to 200 TCR beta chains as cytomegalovirus-associated.

V gave up 2 bases and J gave up 6 bases; unmatched junction bases: 6. Per the germline V gene, CDR1 is KGHSH and CDR2 is LQKENI. The CDR3 length is 15 residues. Sequences were obtained from PBMCs. The sequence was obtained from a young man in good health and CMV-seronegative. This chain uses TRBV18 with TRBJ2-3; TRBD1 matches 9 bases. This CDR3 is CASSPAGQGLDTQYF. DNA for the CDR3: TGTGCCAGCTCACCAGCGGGACAGGGTTTGGATACGCAGTATTTT.